Sequencing of this TCR beta chain was carried out in a study of T cell responses to AZD1222 COVID-19 vaccine. TCRdb keeps only in-frame clones here, not all; method: immunoSEQ multiplex PCR. This sample carries 100,000 to 110,000 clones, around 87% of them seen once, and the ten largest clones take under 4.5%. The study's findings and limits: No repertoire was sampled before or during the peak T cell response, only after it. Spike was spanned by vaccine-associated CD4 TCRs, with dominance at 160-218 and 743-854. Donors skewed white British and female; clonal diversity was possibly underestimated. Vaccination with two AZD1222 doses was followed by a rise in Spike-specific TCR breadth and depth.

In the case of this clone: Its specificity is not known.

The receptor comes from an adult in good health. The source was peripheral blood, collected on day 0 of MenACWY control vaccination.

The DNA for the CDR3 is TGTGCCAGCAGCCAAGTGTTACAGGGTCAGGCAGAGACCCAGTACTTC. Its protein product is CASSQVLQGQAETQYF. V usage is TRBV4-2 and J usage is TRBJ2-5; D might be TRBD1 (6 bases). Trimming shortened V by 1 base and J by 4 bases, and 16 bases separated the two germline ends. Germline lookup yields CDR1 LGHNA and CDR2 YNFKEQ. This CDR3 contains 16 residues.